This paragraph reports one TCR beta chain. The data belong to a study of blood T cells in healthy people across ages. The CDR3 length is 14 residues. Germline V gene data show CDR1 as SNHLY and CDR2 as FYNNEI. A second roughly 6 to 12 cycle PCR used barcoded and J-beta primers. TCRdb independently ran MiXCR on the 5' RACE reads; one entry per CDR3 protein. Found here are around 970,000 distinct CDR3 sequences, just over 50% of them singletons; the top ten hold 20% to 25%. The V and J genes are TRBV2 and TRBJ2-5, with a possible D match to TRBD2 (6 bases). Matching the DNA end better, TRBJ2-7 makes the J call doubtful. The sequencing sample was made of blood. This sequence originates from a woman aged 60-75 years in good health. The CDR3 DNA sequence: TGTGCCAGCAGCCGGGAGCATACCAGGGTCGAGCAGTACTTC. Translating it yields CASSREHTRVEQYF.